The present entry profiles one TCR beta chain with its context. The protocol was immunoSEQ multiplex PCR, while the TCRdb copy is restricted to in-frame clones and leaves out a portion. The sample includes some 220,000 clones, just under 95% of them seen just once. The data belong to a study of control samples from healthy donors and cancer patients. The sequenced sample consisted of blood. The clonotype comes from a man aged 50 to 59 in good health.

Here the CDR3 reads CASSYSRLAGDTQYF. CDR3 DNA sequence: TGTGCCAGCAGTTACTCGAGACTAGCGGGGGATACGCAGTATTTT. This rearrangement joins TRBV6-2 or TRBV6-3 to TRBJ2-3, with 11 positions matching TRBD2. The CDR3 has 15 residues. Germline loops: CDR1 MNHEY, CDR2 SVGEGT. The junction had 2 bases not matched to a gene; V was cut back by 0 bases and J by 6 bases.